At least ten counts were recorded for the clone carrying this TCR beta chain. No antigen is known for it. CDR1 is MNHEY and CDR2 is SMNVEV in the germline V gene (reference sequence). The CDR3 consists of 17 residues. Trimming took off 2 bases at V and 0 bases at J, with 14 bases between the two ends. The entry originates in a study of T cells after yellow fever vaccination. Looking at the study overall: The authors prepared low-cell-number fractions using SMART-Seq v4 Ultra Low Input. Notes on the study in general: Reappearing after the booster were most of the clones from primary vaccination (around 95% CD4, about 87% CD8). Contamination of FACS-sorted repertoires by abundant clonotypes from the bulk population could occur. Weaker, the secondary response peaked sooner, at day 5 versus 15.

One entry per CDR3 protein results from TCRdb running MiXCR on the 5' RACE reads. The sample holds more than 200,000 distinct CDR3 sequences, around 3.5% seen once. Sequenced here: PBMCs, sampled 15 days after the yellow fever booster vaccination. This rearrangement joins TRBV27 to TRBJ1-5; D is uncertain. The clonotype comes from a man aged 18-30 years who received the YFV17D yellow fever vaccine. This CDR3 reads CASSLRGRTNSNQPQHF. The CDR3 region has the DNA TGTGCCAGCAGTTTACGAGGACGGACTAATAGCAATCAGCCCCAGCATTTT.